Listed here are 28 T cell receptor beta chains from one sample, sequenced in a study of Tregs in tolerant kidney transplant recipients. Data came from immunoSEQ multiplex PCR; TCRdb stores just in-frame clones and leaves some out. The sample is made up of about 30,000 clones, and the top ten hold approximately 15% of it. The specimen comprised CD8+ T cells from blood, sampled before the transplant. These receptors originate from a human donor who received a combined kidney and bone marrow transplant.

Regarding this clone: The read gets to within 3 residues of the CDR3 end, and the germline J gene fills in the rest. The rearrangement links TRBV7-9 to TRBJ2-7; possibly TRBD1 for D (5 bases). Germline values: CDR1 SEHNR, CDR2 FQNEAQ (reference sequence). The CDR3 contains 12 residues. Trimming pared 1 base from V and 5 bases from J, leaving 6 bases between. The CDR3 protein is CASSLVDNEQYF. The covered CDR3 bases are TGTGCCAGCAGCTTAGTGGACAACGAG.

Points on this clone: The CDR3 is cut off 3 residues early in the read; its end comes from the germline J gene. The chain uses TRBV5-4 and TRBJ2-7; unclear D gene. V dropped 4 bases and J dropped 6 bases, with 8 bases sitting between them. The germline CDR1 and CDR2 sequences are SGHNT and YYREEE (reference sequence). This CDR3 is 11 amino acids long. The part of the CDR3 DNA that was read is TGTGCCAGCAGCGCCGGTGGCGAG. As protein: CASSAGGE. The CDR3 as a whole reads CASSAGGEQYF.

The CDR3 bases that were read are TGCAGCGTTGAAGAATGGGGGACAGGGATAGGAAACACC. It translates to CSVEEWGTGIGNT. The full-length CDR3 reads as CSVEEWGTGIGNTIYF. The rearrangement uses TRBV29-1 and TRBJ1-3, with 9 bases matching TRBD1. The read ends 3 residues early relative to the CDR3; the germline J gene fills the gap. V shed 0 bases and J 4 bases; nucleotides not matched to a gene: 7. Germline loops: CDR1 SQVTM, CDR2 ANQGSEA. The CDR3 is 16 residues long.

The chain's CDR3 is CASPLTSGSTGELFF. The sequenced part of the CDR3 DNA is TGTGCCAGCCCCCTTACTAGCGGGTCCACCGGGGAG. The chain joins TRBV19 to TRBJ2-2; 9 bases fit TRBD2. The sequence runs out 3 residues before the end of the CDR3; the remainder is reconstructed from the germline J gene. The germline V gene has CDR1 LNHDA and CDR2 SQIVND (reference sequence). The CDR3 has 15 residues. V shed 9 bases and J 4 bases; nucleotides not matched to a gene: 9.

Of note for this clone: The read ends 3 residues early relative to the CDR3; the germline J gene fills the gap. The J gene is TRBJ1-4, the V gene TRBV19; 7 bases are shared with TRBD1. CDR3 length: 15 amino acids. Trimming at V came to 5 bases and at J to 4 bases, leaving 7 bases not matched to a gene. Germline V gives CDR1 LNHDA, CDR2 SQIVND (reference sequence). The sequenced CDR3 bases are TGTGCCAGTAGTTTAATGGACAGGAGTAATGAAAAA. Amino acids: CASSLMDRSNEK. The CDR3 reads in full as CASSLMDRSNEKLFF. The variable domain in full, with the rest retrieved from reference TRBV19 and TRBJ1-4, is DGGITQSPKYLFRKEGQNVTLSCEQNLNHDAMYWYRQDPGQGLRLIYYSQIVNDFQKGDIAEGYSVSREKKESFPLTVTSAQKNPTAFYLCASSLMDRSNEKLFFGSGTQLSVL.

The CDR3 bases that were read are TGTGCCAGTAGTAAAACCGGGACAGGGTACCGCAAGACCTACAATGAG. Amino acids: CASSKTGTGYRKTYNE. The complete CDR3 reads CASSKTGTGYRKTYNEQFF. This chain links TRBV19 with TRBJ2-1, with 9 bases identical to TRBD1. Read sequence stops 3 residues before the CDR3 end, and the germline J gene provides the missing end. From germline, CDR1 is LNHDA and CDR2 SQIVND (reference sequence). The V and J ends lost 4 bases and 2 bases, in that order; junction bases with no gene match: 15. The CDR3 is made up of 19 amino acids. The whole variable domain, remainder taken from reference TRBV19 and TRBJ2-1, is DGGITQSPKYLFRKEGQNVTLSCEQNLNHDAMYWYRQDPGQGLRLIYYSQIVNDFQKGDIAEGYSVSREKKESFPLTVTSAQKNPTAFYLCASSKTGTGYRKTYNEQFFGPGTRLTVL.

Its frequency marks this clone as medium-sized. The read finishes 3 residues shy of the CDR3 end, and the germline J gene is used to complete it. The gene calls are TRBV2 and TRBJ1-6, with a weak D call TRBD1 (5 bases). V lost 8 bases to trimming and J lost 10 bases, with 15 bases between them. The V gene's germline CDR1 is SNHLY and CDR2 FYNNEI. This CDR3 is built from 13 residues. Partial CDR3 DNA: TGTGCCAGCTTTGAGGGGTGGGGATCACCC. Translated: CASFEGWGSP. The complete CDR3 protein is CASFEGWGSPLHF.

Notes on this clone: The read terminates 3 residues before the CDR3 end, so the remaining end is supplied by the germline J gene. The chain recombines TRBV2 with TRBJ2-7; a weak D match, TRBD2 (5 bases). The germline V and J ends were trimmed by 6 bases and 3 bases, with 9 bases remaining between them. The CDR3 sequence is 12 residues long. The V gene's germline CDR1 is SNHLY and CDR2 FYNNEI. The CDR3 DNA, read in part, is TGTGCCAGCAGCCCCGGGGTCTACGAG. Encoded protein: CASSPGVYE. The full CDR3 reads CASSPGVYEQYF.

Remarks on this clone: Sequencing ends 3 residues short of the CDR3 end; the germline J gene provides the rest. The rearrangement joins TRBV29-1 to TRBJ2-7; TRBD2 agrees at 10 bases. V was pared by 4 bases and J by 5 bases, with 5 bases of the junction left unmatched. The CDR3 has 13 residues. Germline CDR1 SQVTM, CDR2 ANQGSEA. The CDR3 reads CSVVGTSAHEQYF. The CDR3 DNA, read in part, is TGCAGCGTTGTAGGGACTAGCGCCCACGAG.

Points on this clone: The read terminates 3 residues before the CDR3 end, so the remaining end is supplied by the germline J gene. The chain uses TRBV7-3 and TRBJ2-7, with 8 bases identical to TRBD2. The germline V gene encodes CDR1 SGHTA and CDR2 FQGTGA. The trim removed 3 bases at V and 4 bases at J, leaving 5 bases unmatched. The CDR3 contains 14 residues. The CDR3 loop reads CASSLAGGSYEQYF. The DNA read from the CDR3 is TGTGCCAGCAGCTTGGCGGGGGGCAGTTACGAG.

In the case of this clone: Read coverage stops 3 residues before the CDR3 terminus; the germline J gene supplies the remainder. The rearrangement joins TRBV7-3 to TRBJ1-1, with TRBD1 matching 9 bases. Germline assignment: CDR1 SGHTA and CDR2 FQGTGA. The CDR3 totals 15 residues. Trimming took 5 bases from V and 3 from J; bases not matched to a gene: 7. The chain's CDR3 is CASSLSGQGYTEAFF. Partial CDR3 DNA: TGTGCCAGCAGCCTCTCCGGACAGGGGTACACTGAA.

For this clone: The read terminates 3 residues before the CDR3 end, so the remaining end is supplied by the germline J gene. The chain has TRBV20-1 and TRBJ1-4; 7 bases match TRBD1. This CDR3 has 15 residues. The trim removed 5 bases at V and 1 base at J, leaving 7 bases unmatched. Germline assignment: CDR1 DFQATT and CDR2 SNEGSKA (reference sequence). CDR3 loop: CSAPDRAQTNEKLFF. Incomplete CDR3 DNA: TGCAGTGCTCCCGACAGGGCCCAAACTAATGAAAAA.

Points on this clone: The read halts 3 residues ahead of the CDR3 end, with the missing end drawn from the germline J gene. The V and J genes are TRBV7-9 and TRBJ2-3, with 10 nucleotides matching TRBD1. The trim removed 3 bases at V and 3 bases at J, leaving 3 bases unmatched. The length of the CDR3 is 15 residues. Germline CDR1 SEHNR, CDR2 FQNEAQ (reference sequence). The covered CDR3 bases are TGTGCCAGCAGCTTGGACAGGGGGAGGACAGATACG. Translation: CASSLDRGRTDT. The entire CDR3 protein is CASSLDRGRTDTQYF.

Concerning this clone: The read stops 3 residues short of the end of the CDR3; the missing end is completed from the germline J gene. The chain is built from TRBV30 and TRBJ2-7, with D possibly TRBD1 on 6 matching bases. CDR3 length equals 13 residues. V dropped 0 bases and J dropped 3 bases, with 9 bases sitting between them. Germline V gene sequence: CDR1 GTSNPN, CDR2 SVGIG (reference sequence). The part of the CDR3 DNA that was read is TGTGCCTGGAGTGTACGGGACAACTACGAG. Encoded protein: CAWSVRDNYE. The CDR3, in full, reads CAWSVRDNYEQYF.

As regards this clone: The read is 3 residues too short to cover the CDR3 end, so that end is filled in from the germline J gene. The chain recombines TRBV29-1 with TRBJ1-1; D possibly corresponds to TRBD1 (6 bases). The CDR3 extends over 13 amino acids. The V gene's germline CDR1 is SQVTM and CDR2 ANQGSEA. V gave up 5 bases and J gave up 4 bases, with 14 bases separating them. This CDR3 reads CSVLGRGGTEAFF. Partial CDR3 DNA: TGCAGCGTTCTTGGGAGGGGGGGCACTGAA.

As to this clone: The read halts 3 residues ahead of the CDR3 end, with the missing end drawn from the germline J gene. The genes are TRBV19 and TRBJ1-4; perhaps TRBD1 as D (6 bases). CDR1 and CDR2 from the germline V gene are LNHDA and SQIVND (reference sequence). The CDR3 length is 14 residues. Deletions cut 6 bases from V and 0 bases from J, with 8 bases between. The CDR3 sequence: CASRAGATNEKLFF. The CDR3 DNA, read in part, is TGTGCCAGTAGAGCAGGGGCAACTAATGAAAAA.

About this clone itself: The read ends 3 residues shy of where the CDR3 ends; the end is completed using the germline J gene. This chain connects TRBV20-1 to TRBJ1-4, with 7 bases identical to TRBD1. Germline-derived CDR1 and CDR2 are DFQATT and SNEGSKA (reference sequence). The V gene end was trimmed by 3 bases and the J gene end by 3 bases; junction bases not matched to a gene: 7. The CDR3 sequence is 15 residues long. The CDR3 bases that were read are TGCAGTGCTAGTATCCCCGGGACAGCTAATGAAAAA. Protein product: CSASIPGTANEK. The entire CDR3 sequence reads CSASIPGTANEKLFF.

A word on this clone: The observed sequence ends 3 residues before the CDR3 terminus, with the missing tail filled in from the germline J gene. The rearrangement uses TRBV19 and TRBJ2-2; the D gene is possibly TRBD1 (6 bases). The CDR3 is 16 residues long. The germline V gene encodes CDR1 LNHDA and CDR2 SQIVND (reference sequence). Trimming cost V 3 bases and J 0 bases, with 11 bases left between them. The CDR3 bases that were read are TGTGCCAGTAGTATCAACGGACAGCCGAACACCGGGGAG. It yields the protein CASSINGQPNTGE. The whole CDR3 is CASSINGQPNTGELFF.

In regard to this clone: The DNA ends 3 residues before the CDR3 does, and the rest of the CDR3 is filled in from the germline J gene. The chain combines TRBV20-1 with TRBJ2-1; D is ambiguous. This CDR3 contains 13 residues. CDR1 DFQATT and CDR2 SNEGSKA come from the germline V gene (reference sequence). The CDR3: CTTSAAIYNEQFF. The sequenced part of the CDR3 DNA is TGCACCACAAGCGCGGCGATTTACAATGAG.

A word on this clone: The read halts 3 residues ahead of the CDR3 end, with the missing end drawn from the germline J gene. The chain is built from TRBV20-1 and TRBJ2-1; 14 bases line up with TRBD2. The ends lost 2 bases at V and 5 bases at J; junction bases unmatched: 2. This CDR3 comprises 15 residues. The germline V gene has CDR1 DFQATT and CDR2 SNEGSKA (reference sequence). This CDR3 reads CSARRLAGGHNEQFF. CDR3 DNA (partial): TGCAGTGCTAGACGACTAGCGGGAGGGCACAATGAG.

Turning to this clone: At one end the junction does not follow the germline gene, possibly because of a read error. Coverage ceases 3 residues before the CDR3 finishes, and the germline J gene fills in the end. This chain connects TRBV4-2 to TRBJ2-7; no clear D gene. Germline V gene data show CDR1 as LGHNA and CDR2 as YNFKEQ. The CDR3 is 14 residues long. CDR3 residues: CASSQDRASYEQYF. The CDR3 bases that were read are TGCGCCAGCAGCCAAGATAGGGCCAGTTACGAG.

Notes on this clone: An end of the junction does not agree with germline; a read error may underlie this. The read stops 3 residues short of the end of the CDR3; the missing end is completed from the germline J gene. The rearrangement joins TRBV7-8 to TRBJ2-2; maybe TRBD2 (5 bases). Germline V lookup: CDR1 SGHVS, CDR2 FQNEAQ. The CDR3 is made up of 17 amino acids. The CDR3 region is CTSSFRGGTVLSGELFF. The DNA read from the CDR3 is TGTACCAGCAGCTTCCGGGGTGGAACAGTACTTTCCGGGGAG.

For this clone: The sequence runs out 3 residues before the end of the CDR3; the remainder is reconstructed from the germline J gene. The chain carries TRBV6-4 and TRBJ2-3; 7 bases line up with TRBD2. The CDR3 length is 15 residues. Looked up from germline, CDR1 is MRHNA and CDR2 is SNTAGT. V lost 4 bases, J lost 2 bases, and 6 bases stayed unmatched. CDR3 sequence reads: CASSVGTSDTDTQYF. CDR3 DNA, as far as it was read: TGTGCCAGCAGTGTAGGTACTAGCGACACAGATACG.

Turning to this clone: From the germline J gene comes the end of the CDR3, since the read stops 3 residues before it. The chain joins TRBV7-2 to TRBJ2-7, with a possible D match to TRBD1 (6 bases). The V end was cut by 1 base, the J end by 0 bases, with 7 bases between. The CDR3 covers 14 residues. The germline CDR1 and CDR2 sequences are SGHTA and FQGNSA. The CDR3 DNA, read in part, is TGTGCCAGCAGCTTAGTACAGGGCTCCTACGAG. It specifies CASSLVQGSYE. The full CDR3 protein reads CASSLVQGSYEQYF.

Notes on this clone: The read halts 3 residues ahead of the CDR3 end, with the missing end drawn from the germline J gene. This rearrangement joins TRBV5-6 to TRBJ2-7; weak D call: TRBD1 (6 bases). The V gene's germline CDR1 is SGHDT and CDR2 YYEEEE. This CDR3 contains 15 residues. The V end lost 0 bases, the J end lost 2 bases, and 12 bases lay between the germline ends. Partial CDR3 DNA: TGTGCCAGCAGCTTGGTACAGGGAATGACCTACGAG. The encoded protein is CASSLVQGMTYE. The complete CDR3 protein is CASSLVQGMTYEQYF.

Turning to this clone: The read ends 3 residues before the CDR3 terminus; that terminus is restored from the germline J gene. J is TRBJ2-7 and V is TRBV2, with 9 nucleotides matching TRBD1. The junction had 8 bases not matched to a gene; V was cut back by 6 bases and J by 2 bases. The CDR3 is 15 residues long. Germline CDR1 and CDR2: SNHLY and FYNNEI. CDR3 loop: CASRGRDRVAYEQYF. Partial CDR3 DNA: TGTGCCAGCAGGGGCCGGGACAGGGTCGCCTACGAG.

The CDR3 DNA, read in part, is TGTGCTTGGGGCAGTCATTCCTACGAG. It encodes CAWGSHSYE. The CDR3 in its entirety is CAWGSHSYEQYF. This chain joins TRBV7-9 and TRBJ2-7, with TRBD1 as a possible D gene (5 bases). Coverage ceases 3 residues before the CDR3 finishes, and the germline J gene fills in the end. The CDR3 runs 12 residues. Germline V gives CDR1 SEHNR, CDR2 FQNEAQ (reference sequence).

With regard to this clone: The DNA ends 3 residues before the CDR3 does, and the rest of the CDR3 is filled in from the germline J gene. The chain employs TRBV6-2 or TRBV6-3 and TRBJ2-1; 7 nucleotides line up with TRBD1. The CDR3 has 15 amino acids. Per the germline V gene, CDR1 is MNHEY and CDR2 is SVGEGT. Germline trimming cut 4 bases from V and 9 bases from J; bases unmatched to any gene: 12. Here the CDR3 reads CASSSRDSRIGEQFF. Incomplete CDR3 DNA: TGTGCCAGCAGTTCAAGGGACAGTCGTATAGGTGAG.